This section outlines one T cell receptor beta chain sequence together with its context. Its antigen remains undetermined. Base quality data are lacking; no much larger clone is found one base away. The cohort was made up of 500 to 850 healthy bone marrow donors. At the time of sampling, every cohort member was nominally healthy, though immune exposures that went unrecorded were likely present. The donor was CMV seronegative and was included in the group of a few hundred seronegative cohort members. Each donor provided a peripheral blood sample, and peripheral blood mononuclear cells were used for TCR beta sequencing. Genomic DNA was extracted from the blood cell samples with the Qiagen DNeasy Blood Extraction Kit. Libraries were built with the immunoSEQ multiplex PCR assay. For the multiplex PCR, a mixture combining 60 forward primers for TCR Vbeta segments and 13 reverse primers for TCR Jbeta segments was used. The CDR3 region of rearranged TCR beta genes was amplified from genomic DNA with a multiplex PCR assay. The Illumina HiSeq System was used to sequence the amplified TCR beta libraries as 87-base-pair reads. In the paper's pipeline: In a later analysis, some 80 million unique TCR beta chains were counted across the roughly 610 repertoires, and about 10 million of these chains were shared by at least two donors. Raw reads were error-corrected and collapsed into unique sequences with a nearest-neighbor algorithm that merged closely related sequences to remove PCR and sequencing errors. V, D and J gene segments were assigned by aligning CDR3 sequences to IMGT reference sequences. Each retained sequence needed at least a six-nucleotide match to both a V gene segment and a J gene segment. A rearrangement counted as productive if the CDR3 had no stop codons and remained in frame with V and J, and every other rearrangement counted as non-productive. CDR3 was defined by IMGT convention, running from the second conserved V-encoded cysteine to the conserved J-encoded phenylalanine. The earlier analysis of about 610 of the donors excluded any sequence lacking an unambiguous match to a single V gene segment. An earlier analysis of fewer than 750 of the donors called V segments functional above 56.7% productive rearrangements and segregating when the between-donor standard deviation exceeded 5%. To diagnose cytomegalovirus status from the catalog of TCR beta chain sequences, a statistical classification framework was built. In a later analysis, V and J genes were assigned by comparing TCR nucleotide sequences against IMGT/GENE-DB human TR gene sequences. Using the TCRdist pipeline, a later analysis assigned CDR3 sequences along with most-parsimonious VDJ recombination scenarios. A later analysis defined each TCR beta chain by its CDR3 amino acid sequence plus V-gene family, and excluded reads lacking a unique V-gene family. To address suspected cross-contamination and a sequencing artifact, a later analysis removed over 500 highly shared, low-generation-probability nucleotide sequences. In a later analysis, a clonal expansion index was calculated for each public chain from normalized within-repertoire ranks of inferred template counts. A later analysis computed generation probabilities with a VDJ recombination model fitted to out-of-frame rearrangements, and checked the results against IGoR. A later analysis scored TCR-TCR, TCR-HLA and TCR-CMV co-occurrence with hypergeometric tests, applying a repertoire-size bias correction to TCR pairs. False discovery rates were estimated in a later analysis by permuting HLA or CMV assignments 20 times. In a later analysis, co-occurring TCRs were grouped using DBSCAN, with TCRdist sequence similarity added in when clustering inside HLA-allele-positive subsets. For co-occurrence clustering, repertoires with fewer than 30,000 or more than 120,000 public chains were excluded, along with a handful of repertoires with anomalous nucleotide sharing. TCRdb re-hosts the immuneACCESS table, in-frame sequences only. Its copies lack some clones; in the studies checked, an unresolved V gene accounts for under half of them, and the cause for the rest is not known. V and J calls and clone size are those listed in that table; D and trimming were worked out from the DNA. This sample is represented by 100,000 or so clones; approximately 80% of them were singletons. The ten top clones hold around 1.3% of the sample.

Including the terminal cysteine and phenylalanine, the CDR3 comprises 17 residues. Only CDR3 DNA remains: 51 bases, in frame from the first base. CDR1 and CDR2, looked up from the germline V gene, are SNHLY and FYNNEI. Trimming takes 3 bases off V and 2 bases off J; junction bases not matched to a gene: 13. This sample is drawn from a study of cytomegalovirus exposure and HLA in healthy donors (dated by TCRdb to between 2016 and 2019). About the study as a whole: An earlier analysis of some 620 of the donors reported approximately 260 Gb of sequence data and 117 million unique TCR beta sequences obtained from about 179 million T cells. Of the roughly 400 genotyped donors, 65% to 90% fell in the genetic ancestry cluster associated with self-reported Caucasian donors. Besides the first cohort of 666 subjects, a separate validation cohort made up of over 100 different subjects was used. Genome-wide SNP genotypes for about 65% of the roughly 700 donors were used in a later genetic analysis, which treated that subset as a discovery cohort. Because of strong linkage in the cohort, a handful of DR-DQ haplotypes were treated as single units for association and clustering. The number of donors typed differed by locus, with roughly 629-640 for A, B, C, DRB1 and DQB1, roughly 520 for DQA1, over 600 for DPA1, and under 490 for DPB1. Using immunosequencing, the study profiled T cell repertoires from about 620 subjects and related those repertoires to cytomegalovirus serostatus. Alongside the repertoire data, information on donor age, sex, ethnicity and CMV serostatus was compiled. On average, around 240,000 unique TCR beta nucleotide sequences were sequenced per donor among 398 genotyped donors of the cohort, with 15% to 20% of those sequences being non-productive. In an earlier analysis of roughly 580 of the donors, high-throughput TCR beta sequencing was used to judge whether each TCR beta V gene segment behaved as functional or pseudogenic. Every repertoire in the discovery cohort had been generated on one and the same sequencing platform. In a later analysis, previously published TCR beta repertoires from fewer than 750 donors were re-analyzed and high-resolution HLA genotyping was added so that TCR occurrence patterns could be studied. Rather than using new phenotypic data, the later analysis identified candidate immune exposures from TCR beta sequences and from how often those sequences occurred across donors. The study aimed to test whether signatures of past pathogen exposure could be identified by cataloging public T cell receptors. The study combined high-throughput TCR immunosequencing, statistical association of individual TCRs with disease status, and machine learning to predict cytomegalovirus infection status. Both class I and class II loci were covered by HLA typing, at four-digit resolution. Roughly 300 gigabases of sequencing data and approximately 91 million unique TCR sequences made up an early release that covered 500 to 650 HLA-typed donors. Overall study results and their limits: HLA typing was unavailable for some donors at each locus, so association tests used only the typed subset. Correlated functional status among segregating V segments might be attributable to linkage disequilibrium, but an unknown experimental factor could not be ruled out. It was suggested by the authors that the approach could potentially be generalized to other disease states and immunological phenotypes. The study gave a list of 150 to 200 TCR beta chains associated with cytomegalovirus. Cytomegalovirus status was reported to be diagnosed by the classifier with high specificity and sensitivity in both the original and validation cohorts. Roughly 15 rarely observed V segments, including chromosome 9 orphons, were excluded from the earlier analysis of about 610 of the donors because counts were too low. The 87-base-pair reads could not distinguish some IMGT-functional V segments, including TRBV6-2 and TRBV6-3, so those segments were excluded. Compared with equally common non-associated chains, HLA-associated TCR beta chains in a later analysis were more clonally expanded and had lower generation probabilities. A further reported finding was that TCR beta sequences accurately predicted the HLA-A and HLA-B alleles for most subjects in the first cohort. In a later genetic analysis, a missense DCLRE1C variant was associated with V-gene and J-gene trimming of TCR beta chains, and the association was replicated in an independent cohort. Broadly in line with IMGT annotations, most TCR beta V segments showed up in productive rearrangements about 87% or about 30% of the time in an earlier analysis of a few hundred of the donors. Roughly uniform sequencing depth across donors was assumed in presence/absence analyses, although this assumption may not hold. A later analysis found that TCR association rates varied across HLA loci, with DRB1 alleles showing the most associated TCRs and HLA-C alleles the fewest. A cluster of highly shared sequence variants was judged likely to be a technical artifact of the sequencing pipeline. At a false discovery rate of 0.05, a later analysis linked some 17,000 TCR beta sequences to specific HLA alleles. Most TCR sequences were seen in very few donors, while some public TCRs were found in many individuals. Three of the identified cytomegalovirus-associated TCR beta chains were confirmed in vitro to be specific for cytomegalovirus antigens. Compared with the approximately 700-donor mean, donors in an Asian-associated ancestry cluster had fewer N-insertions in productive TCRs, according to a later genetic analysis. The cohort was sequenced for TCR beta chains only, and without alpha or paired-chain data the features that could be detected were limited. According to a later analysis, most CMV-associated TCR beta chains appeared to be HLA-restricted, and the HLA associations seemed to be driven largely by CMV exposure. The only immune exposure information available for the cohort was CMV serostatus. Assigning TCR associations to individual alleles was difficult when HLA alleles, especially DR and DQ, strongly co-occurred. Several of the top co-occurrence clusters appeared to be linked to parvovirus B19, influenza, CMV and Epstein-Barr virus, according to a later analysis.

The clonotype originates from a man younger than 45 in good health and CMV-seronegative. The sequenced material came from PBMCs. The chain is encoded by TRBV2 joined to TRBJ2-7; 7 of the junction bases match TRBD1. The DNA reads as follows: TGTGCCAGCAGTGACCCCCGGGACAGAAAAAGCGCCTACGAGCAGTACTTC. It encodes CASSDPRDRKSAYEQYF.